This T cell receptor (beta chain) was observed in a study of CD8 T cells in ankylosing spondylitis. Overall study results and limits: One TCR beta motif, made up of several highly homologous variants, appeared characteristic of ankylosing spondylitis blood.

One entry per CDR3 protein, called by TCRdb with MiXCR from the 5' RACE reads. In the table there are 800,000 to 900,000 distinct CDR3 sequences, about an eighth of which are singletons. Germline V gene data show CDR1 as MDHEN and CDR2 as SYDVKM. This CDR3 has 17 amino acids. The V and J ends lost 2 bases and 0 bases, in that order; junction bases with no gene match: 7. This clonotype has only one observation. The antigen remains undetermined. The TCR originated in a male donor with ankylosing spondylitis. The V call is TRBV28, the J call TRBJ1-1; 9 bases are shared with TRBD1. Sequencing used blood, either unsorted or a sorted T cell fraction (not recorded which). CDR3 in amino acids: CASSLVGQGYMNTEAFF. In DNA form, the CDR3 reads TGTGCCAGCAGTTTAGTCGGACAGGGGTACATGAACACTGAAGCTTTCTTT.